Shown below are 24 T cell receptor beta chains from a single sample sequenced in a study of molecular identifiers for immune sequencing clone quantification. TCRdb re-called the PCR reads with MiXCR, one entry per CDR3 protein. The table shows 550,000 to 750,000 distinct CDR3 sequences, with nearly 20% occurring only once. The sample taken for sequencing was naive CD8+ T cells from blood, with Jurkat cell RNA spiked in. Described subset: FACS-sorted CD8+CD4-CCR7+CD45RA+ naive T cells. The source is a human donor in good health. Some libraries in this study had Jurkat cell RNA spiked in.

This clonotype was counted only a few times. CDR3 nucleotides: TGTGCCAGCAGCGTAGGAGGCACGTACACCGGGGAGCTGTTTTTT. This encodes CASSVGGTYTGELFF. V is TRBV9 and J is TRBJ2-2; D gene ambiguous. The ends were cut back, 0 bases at V and 3 bases at J, with 9 bases in the middle. This CDR3 region has 15 residues. Germline V gene sequence: CDR1 SGDLS, CDR2 YYNGEE.

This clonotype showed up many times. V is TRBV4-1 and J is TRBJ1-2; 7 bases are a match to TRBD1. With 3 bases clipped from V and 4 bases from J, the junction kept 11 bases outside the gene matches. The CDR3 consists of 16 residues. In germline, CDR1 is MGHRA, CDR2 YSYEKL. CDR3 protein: CASSHESDRAIYGYTF. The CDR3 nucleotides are TGCGCCAGCAGCCATGAATCAGACAGGGCAATCTATGGCTACACCTTC.

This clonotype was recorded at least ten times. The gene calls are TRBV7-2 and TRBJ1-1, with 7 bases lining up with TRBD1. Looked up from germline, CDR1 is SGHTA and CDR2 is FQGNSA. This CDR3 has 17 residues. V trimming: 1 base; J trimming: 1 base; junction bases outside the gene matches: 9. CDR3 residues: CASSLDGRDSANTEAFF. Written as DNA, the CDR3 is TGTGCCAGCAGCTTAGACGGGAGGGACAGCGCGAACACTGAAGCTTTCTTT.

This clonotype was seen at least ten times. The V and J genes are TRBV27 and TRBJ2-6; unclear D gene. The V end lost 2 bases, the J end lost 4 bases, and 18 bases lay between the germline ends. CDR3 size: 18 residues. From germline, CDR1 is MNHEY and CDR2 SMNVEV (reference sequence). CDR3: CASSLIGIGREGANVLTF. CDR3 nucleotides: TGTGCCAGCAGTTTAATAGGCATCGGTAGGGAAGGGGCCAACGTCCTGACTTTC.

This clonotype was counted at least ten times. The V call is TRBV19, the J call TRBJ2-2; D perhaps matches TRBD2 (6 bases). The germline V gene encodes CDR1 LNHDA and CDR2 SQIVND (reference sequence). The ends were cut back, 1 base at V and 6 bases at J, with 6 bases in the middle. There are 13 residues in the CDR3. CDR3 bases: TGTGCCAGTAGTATAGGGGGGGCCGGGGAGCTGTTTTTT. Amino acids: CASSIGGAGELFF.

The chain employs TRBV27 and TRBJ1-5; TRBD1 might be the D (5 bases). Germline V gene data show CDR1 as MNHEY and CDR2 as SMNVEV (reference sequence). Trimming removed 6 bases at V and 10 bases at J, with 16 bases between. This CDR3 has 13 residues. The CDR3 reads CASSPTPGRPQHF. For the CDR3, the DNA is TGTGCCAGCAGCCCAACCCCAGGGCGCCCCCAGCATTTT.

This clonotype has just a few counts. CDR3 in amino acids: CATSGGQEWYEQYF. CDR3 DNA sequence: TGTGCCACCTCAGGCGGCCAGGAGTGGTACGAGCAGTACTTC. The V and J genes are TRBV19 and TRBJ2-7; D ambiguous. Germline V gene lookup returns CDR1 LNHDA and CDR2 SQIVND (reference sequence). This CDR3 is 14 amino acids long. With 10 bases removed from V and 4 bases from J, the gap between germline ends came to 20 bases.

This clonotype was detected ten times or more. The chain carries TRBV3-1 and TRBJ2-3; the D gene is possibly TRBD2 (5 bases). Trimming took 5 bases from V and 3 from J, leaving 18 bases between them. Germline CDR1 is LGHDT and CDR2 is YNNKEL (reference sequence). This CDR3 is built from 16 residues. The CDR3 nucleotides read TGTGCCAGCAGCAGACCACCAACCGGCGGGACAGATACGCAGTATTTT. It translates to CASSRPPTGGTDTQYF.

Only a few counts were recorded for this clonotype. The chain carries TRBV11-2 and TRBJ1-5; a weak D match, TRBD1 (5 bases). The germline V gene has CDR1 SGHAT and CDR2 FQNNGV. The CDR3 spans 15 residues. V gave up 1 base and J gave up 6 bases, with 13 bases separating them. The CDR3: CASSLGAGRFQPQHF. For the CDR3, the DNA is TGTGCCAGCAGCTTAGGGGCAGGGAGATTTCAGCCCCAGCATTTT. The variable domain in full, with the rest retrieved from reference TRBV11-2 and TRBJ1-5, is EAGVAQSPRYKIIEKRQSVAFWCNPISGHATLYWYQQILGQGPKLLIQFQNNGVVDDSQLPKDRFSAERLKGVDSTLKIQPAKLEDSAVYLCASSLGAGRFQPQHFGDGTRLSIL.

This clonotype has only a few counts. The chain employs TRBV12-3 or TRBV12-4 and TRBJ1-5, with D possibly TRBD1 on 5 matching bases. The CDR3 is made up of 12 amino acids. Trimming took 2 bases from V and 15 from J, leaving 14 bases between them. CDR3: CASSLYLGDRHF. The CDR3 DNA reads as TGTGCCAGCAGTTTATATTTAGGAGACAGGCATTTT.

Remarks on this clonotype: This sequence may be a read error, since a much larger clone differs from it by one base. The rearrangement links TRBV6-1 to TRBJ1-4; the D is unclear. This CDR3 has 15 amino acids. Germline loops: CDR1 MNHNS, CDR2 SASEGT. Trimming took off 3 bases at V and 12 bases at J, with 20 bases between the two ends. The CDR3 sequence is CASSDGAGRSEELFF. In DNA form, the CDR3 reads TGTGCCAGCAGTGACGGTGCCGGACGATCAGAAGAACTGTTTTTT.

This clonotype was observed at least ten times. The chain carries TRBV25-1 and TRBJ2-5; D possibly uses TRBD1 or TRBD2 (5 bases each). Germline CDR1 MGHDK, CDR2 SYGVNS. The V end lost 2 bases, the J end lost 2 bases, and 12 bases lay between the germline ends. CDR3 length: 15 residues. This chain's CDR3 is CASSELGTQQETQYF. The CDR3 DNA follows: TGTGCCAGCAGTGAACTTGGGACCCAGCAAGAGACCCAGTACTTC.

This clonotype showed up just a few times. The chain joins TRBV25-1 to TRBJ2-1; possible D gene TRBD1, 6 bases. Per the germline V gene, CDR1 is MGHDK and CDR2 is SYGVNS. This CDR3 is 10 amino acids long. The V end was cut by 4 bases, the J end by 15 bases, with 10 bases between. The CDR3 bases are TGTGCCAGCAGTGGTCAGGGGACGTTCTTC. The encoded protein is CASSGQGTFF.

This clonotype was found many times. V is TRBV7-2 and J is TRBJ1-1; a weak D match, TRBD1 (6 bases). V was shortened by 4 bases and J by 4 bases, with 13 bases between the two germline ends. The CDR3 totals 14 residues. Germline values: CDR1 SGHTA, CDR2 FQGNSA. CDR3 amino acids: CASSSATGFTEAFF. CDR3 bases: TGTGCCAGCAGCTCGGCAACAGGGTTCACTGAAGCTTTCTTT.

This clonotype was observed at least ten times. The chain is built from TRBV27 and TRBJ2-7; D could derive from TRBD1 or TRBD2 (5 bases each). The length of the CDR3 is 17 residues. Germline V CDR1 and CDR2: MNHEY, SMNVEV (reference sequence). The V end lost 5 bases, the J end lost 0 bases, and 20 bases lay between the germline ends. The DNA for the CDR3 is TGTGCCAGCAGTAACTTGCCCGGGACGTATAGCTCCTACGAGCAGTACTTC. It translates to CASSNLPGTYSSYEQYF.

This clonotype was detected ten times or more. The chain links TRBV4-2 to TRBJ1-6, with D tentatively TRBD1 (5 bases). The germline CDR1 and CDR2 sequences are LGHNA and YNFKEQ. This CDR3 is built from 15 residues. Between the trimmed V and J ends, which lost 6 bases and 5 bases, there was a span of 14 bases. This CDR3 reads CASRGSGTDNSPLHF. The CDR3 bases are TGTGCCAGCAGGGGATCGGGGACCGATAATTCACCCCTCCACTTT.

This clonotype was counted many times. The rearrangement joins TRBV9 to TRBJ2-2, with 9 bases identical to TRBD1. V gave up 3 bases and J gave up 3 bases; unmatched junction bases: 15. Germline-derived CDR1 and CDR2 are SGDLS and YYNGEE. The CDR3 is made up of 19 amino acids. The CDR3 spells CASSELTSDWTGDTGELFF. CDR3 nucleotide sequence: TGTGCCAGCAGCGAATTAACATCGGATTGGACAGGGGACACCGGGGAGCTGTTTTTT.

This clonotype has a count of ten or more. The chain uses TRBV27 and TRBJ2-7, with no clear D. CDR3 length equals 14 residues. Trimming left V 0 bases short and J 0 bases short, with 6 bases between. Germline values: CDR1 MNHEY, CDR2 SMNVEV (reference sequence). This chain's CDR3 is CASSLSGLSYEQYF. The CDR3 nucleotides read TGTGCCAGCAGTTTATCAGGTCTCTCCTACGAGCAGTACTTC.

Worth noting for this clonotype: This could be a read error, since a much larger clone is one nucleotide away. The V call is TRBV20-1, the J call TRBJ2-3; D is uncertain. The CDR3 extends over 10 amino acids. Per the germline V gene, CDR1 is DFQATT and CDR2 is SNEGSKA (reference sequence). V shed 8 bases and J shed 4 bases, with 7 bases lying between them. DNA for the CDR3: TGCAGTCCTAATGCAGATACGCAGTATTTT. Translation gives CSPNADTQYF.

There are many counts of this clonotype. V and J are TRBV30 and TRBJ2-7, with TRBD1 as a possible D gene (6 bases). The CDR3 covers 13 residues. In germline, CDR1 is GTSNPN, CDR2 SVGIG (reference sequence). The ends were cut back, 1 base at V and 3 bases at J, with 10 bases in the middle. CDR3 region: CAWSATGFYEQYF. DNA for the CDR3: TGTGCCTGGAGTGCTACAGGGTTCTACGAGCAGTACTTC.

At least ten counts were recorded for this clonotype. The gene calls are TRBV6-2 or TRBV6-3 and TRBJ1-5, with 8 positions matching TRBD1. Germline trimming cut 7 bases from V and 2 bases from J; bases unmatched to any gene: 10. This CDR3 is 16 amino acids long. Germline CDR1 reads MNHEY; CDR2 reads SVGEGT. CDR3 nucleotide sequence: TGTGCCAGCACCCAGGACAGGGTGTGGGGCAATCAGCCCCAGCATTTT. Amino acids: CASTQDRVWGNQPQHF.

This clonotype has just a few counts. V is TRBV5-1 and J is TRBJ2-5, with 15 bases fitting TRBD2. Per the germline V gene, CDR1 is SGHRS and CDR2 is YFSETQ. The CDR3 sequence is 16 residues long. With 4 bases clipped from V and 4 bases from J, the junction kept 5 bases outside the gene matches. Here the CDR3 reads CASSQGLAGGRETQYF. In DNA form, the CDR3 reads TGCGCCAGCAGCCAGGGACTAGCGGGGGGCCGAGAGACCCAGTACTTC.

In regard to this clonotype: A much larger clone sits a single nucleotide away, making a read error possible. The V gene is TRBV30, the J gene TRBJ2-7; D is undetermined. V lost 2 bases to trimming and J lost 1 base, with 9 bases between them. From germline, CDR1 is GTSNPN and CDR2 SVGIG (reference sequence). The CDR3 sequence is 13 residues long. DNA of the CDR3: TGTGCCTGGAGTTCCCGTCCTTCCTACGAGCAGTACTTC. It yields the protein CAWSSRPSYEQYF. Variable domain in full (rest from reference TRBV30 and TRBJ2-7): SQTIHQWPATLVQPVGSPLSLECTVEGTSNPNLYWYRQAAGRGLQLLFYSVGIGQISSEVPQNLSASRPQDRQFILSSKKLLLSDSGFYLCAWSSRPSYEQYFGPGTRLTVT.

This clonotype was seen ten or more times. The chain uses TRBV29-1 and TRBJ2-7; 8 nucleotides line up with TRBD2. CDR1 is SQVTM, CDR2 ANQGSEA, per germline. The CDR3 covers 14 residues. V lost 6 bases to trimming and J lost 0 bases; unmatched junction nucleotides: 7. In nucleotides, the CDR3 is TGCAGCGTGGAGCTAGCGGGTAGCTCCTACGAGCAGTACTTC. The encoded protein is CSVELAGSSYEQYF.